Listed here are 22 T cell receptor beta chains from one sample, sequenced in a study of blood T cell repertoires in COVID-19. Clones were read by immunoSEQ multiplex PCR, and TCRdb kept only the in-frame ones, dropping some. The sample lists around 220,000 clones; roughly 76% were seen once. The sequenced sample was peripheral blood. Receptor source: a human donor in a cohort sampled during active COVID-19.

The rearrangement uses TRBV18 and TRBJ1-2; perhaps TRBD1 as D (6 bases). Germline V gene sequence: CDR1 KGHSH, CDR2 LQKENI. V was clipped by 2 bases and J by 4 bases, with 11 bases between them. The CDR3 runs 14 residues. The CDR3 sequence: CASSPMGAGYGYTF. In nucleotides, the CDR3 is TGTGCCAGCTCACCAATGGGGGCGGGCTATGGCTACACCTTC.

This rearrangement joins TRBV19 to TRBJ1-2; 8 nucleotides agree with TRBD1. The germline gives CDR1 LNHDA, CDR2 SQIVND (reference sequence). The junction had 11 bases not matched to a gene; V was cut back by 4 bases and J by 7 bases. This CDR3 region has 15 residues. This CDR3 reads CASSTGQGGMFGYTF. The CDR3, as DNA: TGTGCCAGTAGTACTGGACAGGGAGGTATGTTTGGCTACACCTTC. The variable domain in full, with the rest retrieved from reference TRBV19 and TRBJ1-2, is DGGITQSPKYLFRKEGQNVTLSCEQNLNHDAMYWYRQDPGQGLRLIYYSQIVNDFQKGDIAEGYSVSREKKESFPLTVTSAQKNPTAFYLCASSTGQGGMFGYTFGSGTRLTVV.

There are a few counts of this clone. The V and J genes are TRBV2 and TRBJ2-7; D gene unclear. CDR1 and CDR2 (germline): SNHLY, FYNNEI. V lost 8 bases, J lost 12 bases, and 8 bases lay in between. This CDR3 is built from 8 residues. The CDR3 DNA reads TGTGCCAGCCTGTCCCCGTACTTC. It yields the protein CASLSPYF.

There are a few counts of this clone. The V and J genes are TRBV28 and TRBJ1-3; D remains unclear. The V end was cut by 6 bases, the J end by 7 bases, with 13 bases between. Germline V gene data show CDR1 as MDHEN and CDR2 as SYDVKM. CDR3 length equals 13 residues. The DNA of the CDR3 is TGTGCCAGCAGCCCACGGGTAGGCAACACCATATATTTT. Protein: CASSPRVGNTIYF.

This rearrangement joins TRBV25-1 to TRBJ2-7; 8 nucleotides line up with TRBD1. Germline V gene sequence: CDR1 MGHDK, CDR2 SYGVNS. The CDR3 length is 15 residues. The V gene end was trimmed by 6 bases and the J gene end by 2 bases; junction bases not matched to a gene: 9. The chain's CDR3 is CASSLSRTGPYEQYF. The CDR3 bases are TGTGCCAGCAGCCTTTCAAGGACAGGGCCCTACGAGCAGTACTTC.

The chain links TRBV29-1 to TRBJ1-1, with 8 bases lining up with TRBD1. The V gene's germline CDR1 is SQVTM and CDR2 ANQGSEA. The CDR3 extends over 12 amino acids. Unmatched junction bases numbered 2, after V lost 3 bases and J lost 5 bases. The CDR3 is CSVDRGQTEAFF. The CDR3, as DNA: TGCAGCGTTGACAGGGGGCAGACTGAAGCTTTCTTT.

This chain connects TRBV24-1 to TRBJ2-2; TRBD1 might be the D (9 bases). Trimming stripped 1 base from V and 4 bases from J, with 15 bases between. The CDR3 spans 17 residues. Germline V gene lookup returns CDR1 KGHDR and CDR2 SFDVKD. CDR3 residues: CATSDLIAGQGTGELFF. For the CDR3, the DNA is TGTGCCACCAGTGATTTAATAGCGGGACAGGGCACCGGGGAGCTGTTTTTT.

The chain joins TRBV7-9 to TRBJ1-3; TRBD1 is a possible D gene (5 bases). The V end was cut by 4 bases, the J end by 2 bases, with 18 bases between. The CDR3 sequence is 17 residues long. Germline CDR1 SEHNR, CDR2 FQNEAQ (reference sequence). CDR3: CASSSWGVTAPGNTIYF. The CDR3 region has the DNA TGTGCCAGCAGCTCCTGGGGGGTCACCGCTCCTGGAAACACCATATATTTT.

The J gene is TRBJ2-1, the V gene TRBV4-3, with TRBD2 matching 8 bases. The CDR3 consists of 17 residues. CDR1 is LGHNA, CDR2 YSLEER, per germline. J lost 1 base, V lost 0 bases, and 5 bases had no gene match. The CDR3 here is CASSQDVPSGSYNEQFF. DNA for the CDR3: TGCGCCAGCAGCCAAGATGTGCCTAGCGGGTCCTACAATGAGCAGTTCTTC.

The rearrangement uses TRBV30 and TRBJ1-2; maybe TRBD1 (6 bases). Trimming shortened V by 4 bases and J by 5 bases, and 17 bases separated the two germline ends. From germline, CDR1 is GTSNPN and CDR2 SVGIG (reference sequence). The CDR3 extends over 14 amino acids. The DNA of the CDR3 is TGTGCCTGGAAAGTGGGACAAGGCGTTTATGGCTACACCTTC. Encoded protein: CAWKVGQGVYGYTF.

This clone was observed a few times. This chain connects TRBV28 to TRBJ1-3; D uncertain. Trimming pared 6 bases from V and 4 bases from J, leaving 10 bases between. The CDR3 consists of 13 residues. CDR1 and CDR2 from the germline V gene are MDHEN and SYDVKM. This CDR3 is CASRVYRGNTIYF. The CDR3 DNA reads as TGTGCCAGCAGGGTCTATAGAGGAAACACCATATATTTT.

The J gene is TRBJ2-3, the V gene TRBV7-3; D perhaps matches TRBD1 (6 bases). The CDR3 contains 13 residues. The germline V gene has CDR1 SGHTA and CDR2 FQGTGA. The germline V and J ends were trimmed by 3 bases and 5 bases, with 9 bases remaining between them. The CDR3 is CASSFQGQDTQYF. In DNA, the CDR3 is TGTGCCAGCAGCTTCCAGGGGCAAGATACGCAGTATTTT.

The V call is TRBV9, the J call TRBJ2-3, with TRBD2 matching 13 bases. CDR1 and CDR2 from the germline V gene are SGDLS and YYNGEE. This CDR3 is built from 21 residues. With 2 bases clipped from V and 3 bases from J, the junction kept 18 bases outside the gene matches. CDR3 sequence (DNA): TGTGCCAGCAGCGTTGGCAGAGGGGCCACTAGCGGGAGGGCGAGAACAGATACGCAGTATTTT. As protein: CASSVGRGATSGRARTDTQYF.

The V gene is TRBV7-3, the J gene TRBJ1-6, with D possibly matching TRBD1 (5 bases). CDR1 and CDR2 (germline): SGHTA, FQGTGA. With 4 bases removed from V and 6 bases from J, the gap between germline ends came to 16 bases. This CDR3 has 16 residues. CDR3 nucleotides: TGTGCCAGCAGCTCGCGCAGGGTGCACTGTAATTCACCCCTCCACTTT. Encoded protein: CASSSRRVHCNSPLHF.

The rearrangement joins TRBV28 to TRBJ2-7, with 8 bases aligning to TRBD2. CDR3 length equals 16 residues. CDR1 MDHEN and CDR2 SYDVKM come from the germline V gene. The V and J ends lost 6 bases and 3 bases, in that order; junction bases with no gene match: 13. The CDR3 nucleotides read TGTGCCAGCAGGCCAGGACTCGGACTAGCAGTCTACGAGCAGTACTTC. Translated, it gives CASRPGLGLAVYEQYF.

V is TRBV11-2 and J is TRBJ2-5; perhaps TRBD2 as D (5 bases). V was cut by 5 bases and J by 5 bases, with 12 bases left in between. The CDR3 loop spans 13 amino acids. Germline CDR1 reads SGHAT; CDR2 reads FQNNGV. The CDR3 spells CASSPRTSETQYF. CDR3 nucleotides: TGTGCCAGCAGCCCGAGGACTTCGGAGACCCAGTACTTC.

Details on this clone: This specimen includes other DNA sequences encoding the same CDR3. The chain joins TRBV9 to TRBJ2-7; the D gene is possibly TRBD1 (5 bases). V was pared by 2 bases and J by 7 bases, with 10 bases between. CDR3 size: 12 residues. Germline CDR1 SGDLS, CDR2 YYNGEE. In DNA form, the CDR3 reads TGTGCCAGCAGCGTTCAGGGTGGTGAGCAGTACTTC. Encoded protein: CASSVQGGEQYF.

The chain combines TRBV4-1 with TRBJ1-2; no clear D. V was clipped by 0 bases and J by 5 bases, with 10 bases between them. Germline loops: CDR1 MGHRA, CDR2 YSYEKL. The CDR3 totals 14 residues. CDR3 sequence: CASSQDIYTYGYTF. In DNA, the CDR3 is TGCGCCAGCAGCCAAGATATATACACATATGGCTACACCTTC.

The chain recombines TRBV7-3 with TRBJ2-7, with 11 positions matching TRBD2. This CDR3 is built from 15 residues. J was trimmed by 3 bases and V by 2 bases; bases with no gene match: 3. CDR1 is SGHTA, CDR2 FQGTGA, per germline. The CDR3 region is CASSLEGTSGYEQYF. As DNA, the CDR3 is TGTGCCAGCAGCTTAGAAGGGACTAGCGGCTACGAGCAGTACTTC.

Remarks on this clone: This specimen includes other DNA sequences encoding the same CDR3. CDR3 sequence reads: CAISENKRGPDTQYF. CDR3 bases: TGTGCCATCAGTGAAAATAAGCGGGGTCCAGATACGCAGTATTTT. The chain combines TRBV10-3 with TRBJ2-3, with 7 bases matching TRBD2. CDR3 length: 15 amino acids. Germline CDR1 reads ENHRY; CDR2 reads SYGVKD. V trimming: 3 bases; J trimming: 4 bases; junction bases outside the gene matches: 7.

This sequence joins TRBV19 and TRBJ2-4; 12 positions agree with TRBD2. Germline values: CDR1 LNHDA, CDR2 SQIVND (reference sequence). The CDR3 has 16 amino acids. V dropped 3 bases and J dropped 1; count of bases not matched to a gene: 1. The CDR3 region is CASSITSGGAKNIQYF. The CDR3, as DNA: TGTGCCAGTAGTATCACTAGCGGGGGGGCCAAAAACATTCAGTACTTC.

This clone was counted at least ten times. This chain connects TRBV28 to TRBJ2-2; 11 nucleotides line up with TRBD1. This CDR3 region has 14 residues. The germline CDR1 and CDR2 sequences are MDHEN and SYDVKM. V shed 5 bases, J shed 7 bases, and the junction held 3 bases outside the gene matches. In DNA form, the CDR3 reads TGTGCCAGCAGTCGGGACAGGGGGATCGGGGAGCTGTTTTTT. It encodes CASSRDRGIGELFF.